Each of the 24 T cell receptor beta chains below was sequenced from the same sample in a study of monozygotic twins with cystic fibrosis. TCRdb keeps only in-frame clones here, not all; method: immunoSEQ multiplex PCR. The table includes some 30,000 clones, roughly 90% detected once. The sample consisted of blood. All receptors derive from a girl aged 2 to 10 with cystic fibrosis.

The CDR3 sequence is CASSLTPYTDTQYF. The DNA of the CDR3 is TGCGCCAGCAGCTTAACTCCATACACAGATACGCAGTATTTT. The chain combines TRBV5-1 with TRBJ2-3, with D unresolved. Trimming took off 2 bases at V and 2 bases at J, with 9 bases between the two ends. The germline gives CDR1 SGHRS, CDR2 YFSETQ. CDR3 size: 14 residues.

The chain links TRBV4-1 to TRBJ1-1, with TRBD1 matching 7 bases. V lost 5 bases, J lost 3 bases, and 6 bases stayed unmatched. Germline values: CDR1 MGHRA, CDR2 YSYEKL. There are 14 residues in the CDR3. The CDR3 region has the DNA TGCGCCAGCAGCTCCCGGACAGGCGACACTGAAGCTTTCTTT. This encodes CASSSRTGDTEAFF.

The chain carries TRBV27 and TRBJ1-4, with D possibly matching TRBD1 (5 bases). Trimming took 2 bases from V and 4 from J, leaving 11 bases between them. The CDR3 consists of 15 residues. In germline, CDR1 is MNHEY, CDR2 SMNVEV (reference sequence). In DNA form, the CDR3 reads TGTGCCAGCAGTTTAAGGGGAGCGTATAATGAAAAACTGTTTTTT. The encoded protein is CASSLRGAYNEKLFF.

This rearrangement joins TRBV7-2 to TRBJ2-7; possible D gene TRBD1, 5 bases. CDR3 size: 15 residues. In germline, CDR1 is SGHTA, CDR2 FQGNSA. Trimming shortened V by 1 base and J by 0 bases, and 10 bases separated the two germline ends. The CDR3 spells CASSLGRGPSYEQYF. CDR3 bases: TGTGCCAGCAGCTTAGGAAGGGGCCCCTCCTACGAGCAGTACTTC.

V gene TRBV6-6 combines with J gene TRBJ1-1; no clear D gene. CDR1 is MNHNY, CDR2 SVGAGI, per germline (reference sequence). The germline V and J ends were trimmed by 2 bases and 5 bases, with 12 bases remaining between them. This CDR3 spans 14 amino acids. The CDR3 protein is CASSYRADLTEAFF. In DNA form, the CDR3 reads TGTGCCAGCAGTTACAGGGCCGACTTGACTGAAGCTTTCTTT.

The chain has TRBV5-1 and TRBJ2-1, with TRBD2 identical over 8 bases. From germline, CDR1 is SGHRS and CDR2 YFSETQ. Trimming at V came to 5 bases and at J to 10 bases, leaving 11 bases not matched to a gene. The CDR3 has 14 amino acids. The CDR3 sequence is CASSSGALRGEQFF. The CDR3 DNA follows: TGCGCCAGCAGTAGCGGGGCCTTAAGGGGCGAGCAGTTCTTC.

This chain connects TRBV2 to TRBJ1-3; D unresolved. The germline CDR1 and CDR2 sequences are SNHLY and FYNNEI. The CDR3 has 14 amino acids. The V gene lost 5 bases and the J gene lost 0 bases, with 8 bases spanning the gap. CDR3 DNA sequence: TGTGCCAGCAGTATAGACAACTCTGGAAACACCATATATTTT. Its translation: CASSIDNSGNTIYF.

V and J are TRBV4-1 and TRBJ2-7, with D perhaps assigned TRBD1 or TRBD2 (5 bases each). This CDR3 has 14 amino acids. The germline V gene encodes CDR1 MGHRA and CDR2 YSYEKL. V was trimmed by 6 bases and J by 4 bases, leaving 16 bases between them. In DNA, the CDR3 is TGCGCCAGCAGTCCTCCGGGACGGCAGTACGAGCAGTACTTC. As protein: CASSPPGRQYEQYF.

This chain joins TRBV7-9 and TRBJ2-5; D unclear. The germline V gene encodes CDR1 SEHNR and CDR2 FQNEAQ (reference sequence). With 1 base removed from V and 4 bases from J, the gap between germline ends came to 19 bases. CDR3 size: 17 residues. CDR3 loop: CASSLGSSRTWGETQYF. CDR3 nucleotide sequence: TGTGCCAGCAGCTTAGGGTCGAGTCGGACCTGGGGAGAGACCCAGTACTTC.

The chain carries TRBV28 and TRBJ1-2; tentatively, D is TRBD1 (5 bases). Trimming left V 2 bases short and J 7 bases short, with 11 bases between. Germline V gene data show CDR1 as MDHEN and CDR2 as SYDVKM. The CDR3 runs 13 residues. CDR3: CASSLGQGGGYTF. CDR3 coding DNA: TGTGCCAGCAGTTTAGGCCAGGGCGGTGGCTACACCTTC.

CDR3 amino acids: CASSPADRSNSPLHF. CDR3 nucleotide sequence: TGTGCCAGCTCACCCGCGGACAGAAGCAATTCACCCCTCCACTTT. The V and J genes are TRBV18 and TRBJ1-6; TRBD1 might be the D (6 bases). This CDR3 has 15 residues. CDR1 and CDR2 (germline): KGHSH, LQKENI. Trimming took 3 bases from V and 7 from J, leaving 13 bases between them.

This chain uses TRBV4-3 with TRBJ1-1; D possibly corresponds to TRBD1 (5 bases). This CDR3 region has 14 residues. Germline V CDR1 and CDR2: LGHNA, YSLEER. Trimming shortened V by 1 base and J by 7 bases, and 13 bases separated the two germline ends. CDR3 coding DNA: TGCGCCAGCAGCCAAGGCGGGGGACGGGTTGAAGCTTTCTTT. It translates to CASSQGGGRVEAFF.

The chain uses TRBV28 and TRBJ1-2, with D possibly being TRBD1 (6 bases). Germline CDR1 MDHEN, CDR2 SYDVKM. V lost 2 bases, J lost 5 bases, and 9 bases lay in between. This CDR3 comprises 13 residues. The CDR3 DNA reads as TGTGCCAGCAGTTTAAGGGGGACGTATGGCTACACCTTC. Protein product: CASSLRGTYGYTF.

The chain carries TRBV6-5 and TRBJ1-5; D is undetermined. The CDR3 contains 14 residues. With 4 bases removed from V and 0 bases from J, the gap between germline ends came to 7 bases. The germline CDR1 and CDR2 sequences are MNHEY and SVGAGI. The CDR3: CASSSSVSNQPQHF. As DNA, the CDR3 is TGTGCCAGCAGTTCGTCGGTTAGCAATCAGCCCCAGCATTTT.

The sample holds one count of this clone. This chain joins TRBV27 and TRBJ1-1; D gene ambiguous. This CDR3 is 16 amino acids long. Trimming cost V 3 bases and J 1 base, with 15 bases left between them. Per the germline V gene, CDR1 is MNHEY and CDR2 is SMNVEV (reference sequence). DNA of the CDR3: TGTGCCAGCAGTTTTTATAGGGCAGGCAAGAACACTGAAGCTTTCTTT. Translating gives CASSFYRAGKNTEAFF.

The chain is built from TRBV19 and TRBJ2-7; TRBD2 matches at 9 bases. The CDR3 loop spans 16 amino acids. Germline V gene data show CDR1 as LNHDA and CDR2 as SQIVND (reference sequence). Losses at the gene ends were 1 base for V and 0 bases for J; bases not matched to a gene: 4. The CDR3 sequence is CASSIGASGTSYEQYF. CDR3 nucleotides: TGTGCCAGTAGTATAGGTGCTAGCGGGACCTCCTACGAGCAGTACTTC.

The V and J genes are TRBV6-5 and TRBJ1-1; 8 nucleotides align to TRBD1. This CDR3 region has 14 residues. The germline gives CDR1 MNHEY, CDR2 SVGAGI. J was trimmed by 1 base and V by 5 bases; bases with no gene match: 3. DNA for the CDR3: TGTGCCAGCAGTAAGGACAGGGCGAACACTGAAGCTTTCTTT. Protein: CASSKDRANTEAFF.

The chain joins TRBV5-3 to TRBJ2-1; weak D call: TRBD2 (5 bases). TRBV5-3 is classed as an ORF, of uncertain function. CDR3 length equals 12 residues. The V gene lost 8 bases and the J gene lost 7 bases, with 13 bases spanning the gap. Here the CDR3 DNA reads TGTGCCAGCAGCCAAGGAGGTAATGAGCAGTTCTTC. Protein product: CASSQGGNEQFF.

The V and J genes are TRBV29-1 and TRBJ2-7, with TRBD2 as a possible D gene (5 bases). Germline loops: CDR1 SQVTM, CDR2 ANQGSEA. The CDR3 loop spans 16 amino acids. V gave up 1 base and J gave up 2 bases, with 18 bases separating them. CDR3 in DNA: TGCAGCGTTGAAGGTTACGGCTCTAGCTCCCCCTACGAGCAGTACTTC. It codes for CSVEGYGSSSPYEQYF.

The chain combines TRBV18 with TRBJ1-4; D gene unclear. CDR1 and CDR2 from the germline V gene are KGHSH and LQKENI. V was trimmed by 5 bases and J by 8 bases, leaving 12 bases between them. The CDR3 runs to 13 residues. The CDR3 here is CASSSGVWEKLFF. The DNA for the CDR3 is TGTGCCAGCTCATCAGGAGTCTGGGAAAAACTGTTTTTT.

V and J are TRBV4-2 and TRBJ2-3; tentatively, D is TRBD1 (6 bases). The germline gives CDR1 LGHNA, CDR2 YNFKEQ. V was clipped by 2 bases and J by 5 bases, with 11 bases between them. The length of the CDR3 is 14 residues. CDR3 loop: CASSQLEGGDTQYF. Written as DNA, the CDR3 is TGTGCCAGCAGCCAACTCGAAGGGGGAGATACGCAGTATTTT.

The J gene is TRBJ1-5, the V gene TRBV15; 10 bases map to TRBD1. CDR1 and CDR2 (germline): LNHNV, YYDKDF (reference sequence). V shed 2 bases and J 5 bases; nucleotides not matched to a gene: 9. The CDR3 contains 17 residues. CDR3 in DNA: TGTGCCACCAGCAGATCAGGTGACAGGGGGCTAGATCAGCCCCAGCATTTT. It translates to CATSRSGDRGLDQPQHF.

The J gene is TRBJ1-1, the V gene TRBV30, with 10 bases that match TRBD1. The germline V gene has CDR1 GTSNPN and CDR2 SVGIG (reference sequence). With V trimmed by 4 bases and J by 4 bases, 3 bases remained unmatched. This CDR3 contains 13 residues. The CDR3 region is CAWKRTGGTEAFF. In nucleotides, the CDR3 is TGTGCCTGGAAAAGGACAGGGGGCACTGAAGCTTTCTTT.

CDR3 nucleotide sequence: TGTGCCAGCAGCCAATGGGGCAGGGAGCCAGAGACCCAGTACTTC. Amino acids: CASSQWGREPETQYF. This chain joins TRBV14 and TRBJ2-5; perhaps D is TRBD1 or TRBD2 (5 bases each). Looked up from germline, CDR1 is SGHDN and CDR2 is FVKESK. There are 15 residues in the CDR3. V was shortened by 2 bases and J by 4 bases, with 14 bases between the two germline ends.